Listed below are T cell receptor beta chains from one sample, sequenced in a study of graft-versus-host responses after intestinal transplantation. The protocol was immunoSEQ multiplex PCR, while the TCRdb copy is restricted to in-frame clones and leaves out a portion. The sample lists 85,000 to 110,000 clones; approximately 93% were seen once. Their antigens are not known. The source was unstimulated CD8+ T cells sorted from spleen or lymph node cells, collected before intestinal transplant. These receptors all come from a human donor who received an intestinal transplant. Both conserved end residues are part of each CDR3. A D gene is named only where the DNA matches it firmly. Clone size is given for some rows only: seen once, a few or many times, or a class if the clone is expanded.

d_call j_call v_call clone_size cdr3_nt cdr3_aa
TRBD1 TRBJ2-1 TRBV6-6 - TGTGCCAGCAGTTTCCGGGACAGGGTTTACAATGAGCAGTTCTTC CASSFRDRVYNEQFF
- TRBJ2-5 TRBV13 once TGTGCCAGCAGCTTAGGTTCCCGACAAGAGACCCAGTACTTC CASSLGSRQETQYF
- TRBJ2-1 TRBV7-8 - TGTGCCAGCAGCTTGGGGTTATCGTACAATGAGCAGTTCTTC CASSLGLSYNEQFF
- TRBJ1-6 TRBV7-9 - TGTGCCAGCAGCTTATTTTGGTCCGGAGGGGATAATTCACCCCTCCACTTT CASSLFWSGGDNSPLHF
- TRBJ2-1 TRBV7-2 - TGTGCCAGCAGCTTAATTGCGGGGGCCCCGCTCAATGAGCAGTTCTTC CASSLIAGAPLNEQFF
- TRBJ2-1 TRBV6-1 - TGTGCCAGCACTGAGGGGGGCTACAATGAGCAGTTCTTC CASTEGGYNEQFF
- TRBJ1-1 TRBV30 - TGTGCCTGGAGTGTCATGAACACTGAAGCTTTCTTT CAWSVMNTEAFF
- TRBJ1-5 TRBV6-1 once TGTGCCAGCAGTGATAATACAGATAGCAATCAGCCCCAGCATTTT CASSDNTDSNQPQHF
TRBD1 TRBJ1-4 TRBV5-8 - TGTGCCAGCAGTGACCCGCGCGTAGGACAGGGGGTTGAAAAACTGTTTTTT CASSDPRVGQGVEKLFF
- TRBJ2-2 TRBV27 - TGTGCCAGCAGTTTCGGTGCCGGGGAGCTGTTTTTT CASSFGAGELFF
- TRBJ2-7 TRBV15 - TGTGCCACCAGCAGCGGACCTTACGAGCAGTACTTC CATSSGPYEQYF
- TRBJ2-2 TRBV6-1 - TGTGCCAGCAGTGATCGGGGGCAAGTCGGGGAGCTGTTTTTT CASSDRGQVGELFF
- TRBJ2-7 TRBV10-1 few TGCGCCAGCAGCTCCGGGACAAGGAGTTTAGAGCAGTACTTC CASSSGTRSLEQYF
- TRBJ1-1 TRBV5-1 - TGCGCCAGCAGCTTGGGTCCGAACACTGAAGCTTTCTTT CASSLGPNTEAFF
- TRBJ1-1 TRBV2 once TGTGCCAGCAAATCCGGGACACTAATATCGTCCACTGAAGCTTTCTTT CASKSGTLISSTEAFF
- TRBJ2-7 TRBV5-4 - TGTGCCAGCAGCTTGGGCAGCCCCTACGAGCAGTACTTC CASSLGSPYEQYF
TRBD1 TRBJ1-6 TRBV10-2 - TGCGCCAGCAGTGTTCGGGACAGGAATTCACCCCTCCACTTT CASSVRDRNSPLHF
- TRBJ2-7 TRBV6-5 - TGTGCCAGCTCTCCTAACAGTCGTCACGAGCAGTACTTC CASSPNSRHEQYF
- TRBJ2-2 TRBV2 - TGTGCCAGCATGGTCGCCACCGGGGAGCTGTTTTTT CASMVATGELFF
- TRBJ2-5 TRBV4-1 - TGCGCCAGCAGCCACTACCCGGCGGGGTCAGAGACCCAGTACTTC CASSHYPAGSETQYF
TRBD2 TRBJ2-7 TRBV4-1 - TGCGCCAGCAGCCAATCCTTAGCGGGGGCCCCCTACGAGCAGTACTTC CASSQSLAGAPYEQYF
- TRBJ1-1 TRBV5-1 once TGCGCCAGCAGCTTGGGACAGGCGAACACTGAAGCTTTCTTT CASSLGQANTEAFF
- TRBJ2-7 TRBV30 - TGTGCCTGGAGTGTACGTCGTGGGCCAGCCTACGAGCAGTACTTC CAWSVRRGPAYEQYF
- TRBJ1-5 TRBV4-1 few TGCGCCAGCAGCCAGGGGGGGGCCCAGCCCCAGCATTTT CASSQGGAQPQHF
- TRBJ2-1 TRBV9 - TGTGCCAGCAGCAACAACCCCCAGGGAGTCTACAATGAGCAGTTCTTC CASSNNPQGVYNEQFF
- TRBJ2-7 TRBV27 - TGTGCCAGCAGTTTCCGCGACAACTACGAGCAGTACTTC CASSFRDNYEQYF
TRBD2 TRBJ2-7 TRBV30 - TGTGCCTGGACTGGACTAGCGGGACCGAAATACTACGAGCAGTACTTC CAWTGLAGPKYYEQYF
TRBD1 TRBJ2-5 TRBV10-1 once TGCGCCAGCAGTGACAGGGGGTGTGAGACCCAGTACTTC CASSDRGCETQYF
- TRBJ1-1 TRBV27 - TGTGCCAGCAGCGGGACGGATAGAGCTTTCTTT CASSGTDRAFF
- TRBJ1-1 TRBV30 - TGTGCCTGGAGGGTGGGGGGTGGTGGCACTGAAGCTTTCTTT CAWRVGGGGTEAFF
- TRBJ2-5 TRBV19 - TGTGCCAGTAGTTTCTTGGGGTACGGAGAAGAGACCCAGTACTTC CASSFLGYGEETQYF
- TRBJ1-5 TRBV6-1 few TGTGCCAGCAGTGAAGCGCAAAGTAGCAATCAGCCCCAGCATTTT CASSEAQSSNQPQHF
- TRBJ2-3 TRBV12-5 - TGTGCTAGTGGTTTGAAGGGACTTACCCCCTCCACAGATACGCAGTATTTT CASGLKGLTPSTDTQYF
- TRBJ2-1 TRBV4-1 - TGCGCCAGCAGCCAAGTTGAGGGGAATGAGCAGTTCTTC CASSQVEGNEQFF
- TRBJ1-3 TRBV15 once TGTGCCACCAGCAGAGACCGGTCCTCTGGAAACACCATATATTTT CATSRDRSSGNTIYF
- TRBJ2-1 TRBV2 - TGTGCCGCCGCGGAGGGGACCTCCTACAATGAGCAGTTCTTC CAAAEGTSYNEQFF
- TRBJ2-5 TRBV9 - TGTGCCAGCAGCGTAGCTGGGTCTAAAGAGACCCAGTACTTC CASSVAGSKETQYF
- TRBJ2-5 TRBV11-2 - TGTGCCAGCAGCTCCCAAGAGACCCAGTACTTC CASSSQETQYF
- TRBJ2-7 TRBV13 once TGTGCCAGCAGCTCAGGGGATCGTGGATACGAGCAGTACTTC CASSSGDRGYEQYF
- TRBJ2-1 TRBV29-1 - TGCAGCCAGCTGACAGAGTACAATGAGCAGTTCTTC CSQLTEYNEQFF
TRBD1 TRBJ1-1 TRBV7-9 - TGTGCCAGCAGCGCTCCGGGACAGAAAGAAGCTTTCTTT CASSAPGQKEAFF
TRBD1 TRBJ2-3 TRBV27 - TGTGCCAGCAGTCCCGACAGGGGGGGTATCATGGGCACAGATACGCAGTATTTT CASSPDRGGIMGTDTQYF
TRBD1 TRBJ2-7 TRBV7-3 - TGTGCCAGCAGCGCGACAGGGGGCCTCTCCTACGAGCAGTACTTC CASSATGGLSYEQYF